The rows below give T cell receptor beta chains drawn from one sample of a study of blood T cell repertoires in COVID-19. Clones were read by immunoSEQ multiplex PCR, and TCRdb kept only the in-frame ones, dropping some. The data show 70,000 to 95,000 clones, around nine tenths seen once. Sequenced: peripheral blood. The receptors here all came from a woman aged 80 or over with active COVID-19. Each CDR3 is given with its conserved first and last residue. D genes are given only for firm matches. Clone size appears in some rows only: once, few, many, or a class for an expanded clone.

j_call,clone_size,v_call,d_call,cdr3_aa,cdr3_nt
TRBJ2-7,-,TRBV9,-,CASSVDSGPYEQYF,TGTGCCAGCAGCGTAGATAGCGGACCCTACGAGCAGTACTTC
TRBJ1-6,-,TRBV27,-,CASSLLPVNSPLHF,TGTGCCAGCAGTTTGTTGCCAGTTAATTCACCCCTCCACTTT
TRBJ2-7,-,TRBV19,TRBD1,CASSRDRVVPYEQYF,TGTGCCAGTAGCCGGGACAGGGTGGTCCCCTACGAGCAGTACTTC
TRBJ2-3,-,TRBV5-4,-,CASSSQATDTQYF,TGTGCCAGCAGCTCACAGGCTACAGATACGCAGTATTTT
TRBJ2-1,-,TRBV7-7,-,CASSLAAGTIFEQFF,TGTGCTAGCAGCTTAGCGGCAGGGACAATATTCGAACAGTTCTTC
TRBJ1-5,-,TRBV6-2/TRBV6-3,TRBD1,CASSSGTGGSYSNQPQHF,TGTGCCAGCAGTTCCGGGACAGGGGGTTCGTATAGCAATCAGCCCCAGCATTTT
TRBJ2-7,-,TRBV7-2,TRBD1,CASSRDRSYEQYF,TGTGCCAGCAGCAGGGACAGATCCTACGAGCAGTACTTC
TRBJ2-3,-,TRBV9,-,CASSEDIRGTDTQYF,TGTGCCAGCAGCGAGGACATTAGAGGCACAGATACGCAGTATTTT
TRBJ1-5,-,TRBV2,-,CASRVNRVSNQPQHF,TGTGCCAGCAGAGTTAACAGGGTATCCAATCAGCCCCAGCATTTT
TRBJ2-1,-,TRBV27,-,CASSHRGNEQFF,TGTGCCAGCAGCCACCGGGGGAATGAGCAGTTCTTC
TRBJ2-7,-,TRBV28,TRBD1,CASRSNRGNYEQYF,TGTGCCAGCAGGTCCAACAGGGGAAACTACGAGCAGTACTTC
TRBJ1-4,-,TRBV11-2,TRBD1,CASSTTDRGSEKLFF,TGTGCCAGCAGCACAACGGACAGGGGGAGTGAAAAACTGTTTTTT
TRBJ2-1,-,TRBV6-6,TRBD1,CASSYSDRGHHNEQFF,TGTGCCAGCAGTTACTCCGACAGGGGGCACCACAATGAGCAGTTCTTC
TRBJ2-5,-,TRBV18,-,CASFFGAQETQYF,TGTGCCAGCTTTTTTGGAGCTCAAGAGACCCAGTACTTC
TRBJ2-1,-,TRBV5-6,TRBD2,CASRAGLAGAHEQFF,TGTGCCAGCAGGGCGGGACTAGCGGGAGCCCATGAGCAGTTCTTC
TRBJ1-5,-,TRBV5-6,-,CASSLSPWGRGGQPQHF,TGTGCCAGCAGCTTGTCGCCGTGGGGCAGGGGTGGTCAGCCCCAGCATTTT
TRBJ2-3,-,TRBV27,TRBD2,CASSSRTSGTDTQYF,TGTGCCAGCAGTTCCCGGACTAGCGGGACAGATACGCAGTATTTT
TRBJ2-7,-,TRBV6-2/TRBV6-3,-,CASSDEALTYEQYF,TGTGCCAGCAGTGACGAAGCGTTAACCTACGAGCAGTACTTC
TRBJ2-3,-,TRBV28,-,CASKRAGDTDTQYF,TGTGCCAGCAAAAGAGCCGGGGACACAGATACGCAGTATTTT
TRBJ2-7,-,TRBV19,TRBD1,CASSSGQGHYEQYF,TGTGCCAGTAGTTCGGGACAGGGCCACTACGAGCAGTACTTC
TRBJ2-5,many,TRBV27,TRBD2,CASSSRTSGWGETQYF,TGTGCCAGCAGTTCACGGACTAGCGGGTGGGGGGAGACCCAGTACTTC
TRBJ2-5,-,TRBV27,TRBD1,CASRTGQGGIETQYF,TGTGCCAGCAGGACCGGACAGGGGGGAATTGAGACCCAGTACTTC
TRBJ2-3,-,TRBV4-3,TRBD1,CASSSQGGWADTQYF,TGCGCCAGCAGCTCACAGGGGGGCTGGGCAGATACGCAGTATTTT
TRBJ2-7,-,TRBV2,TRBD2,CACTGTSGRVFSYEQYF,TGTGCCTGTACCGGGACTAGCGGGAGGGTATTCTCCTACGAGCAGTACTTC
TRBJ2-7,-,TRBV2,TRBD2,CASSEPGLAGGGYEQYF,TGTGCCAGCAGTGAACCGGGACTAGCGGGAGGTGGGTACGAGCAGTACTTC
TRBJ1-5,-,TRBV5-5,TRBD1,CASSRGTGGYQPQHF,TGTGCCAGCAGCCGCGGGACAGGGGGTTATCAGCCCCAGCATTTT
TRBJ2-6,once,TRBV29-1,-,CSVLGVGLGSGANVLTF,TGCAGCGTTTTGGGGGTGGGACTTGGCTCTGGGGCCAACGTCCTGACTTTC
TRBJ2-7,-,TRBV29-1,-,CSVEIQGGEQYF,TGCAGCGTTGAAATACAGGGTGGGGAGCAGTACTTC
TRBJ2-1,-,TRBV7-2,TRBD1,CASRPTGVINEQFF,TGTGCCAGCAGGCCGACAGGGGTAATTAATGAGCAGTTCTTC
TRBJ2-2,-,TRBV2,-,CASSGGRTAGTGELFF,TGTGCCAGCAGTGGAGGCAGGACGGCGGGCACCGGGGAGCTGTTTTTT
TRBJ2-3,-,TRBV10-1,TRBD2,CARAKREAHTDTQYF,TGCGCCAGGGCCAAGCGGGAGGCACACACAGATACGCAGTATTTT
TRBJ2-7,-,TRBV7-3,TRBD1,CASSPRQGGEQYF,TGTGCCAGCAGCCCCAGACAGGGTGGAGAGCAGTACTTC
TRBJ2-1,-,TRBV7-6,TRBD2,CASSLGTSYNEQFF,TGTGCCAGCAGCTTAGGGACTAGCTACAATGAGCAGTTCTTC
TRBJ2-1,-,TRBV9,TRBD1,CASSAGGEHYNEQFF,TGTGCCAGCAGCGCAGGGGGCGAGCATTACAATGAGCAGTTCTTC
TRBJ2-1,-,TRBV7-9,TRBD2,CASSHRTSSNNEQFF,TGTGCCAGCAGCCACCGGACTAGCAGTAACAATGAGCAGTTCTTC
TRBJ2-1,-,TRBV6-6,TRBD2,CASSSRTSGITGEQFF,TGTGCCAGCAGTTCCCGGACTAGCGGGATAACTGGTGAGCAGTTCTTC
TRBJ1-6,-,TRBV19,TRBD1,CASSTDRGGSPLHF,TGTGCCAGTAGTACAGACAGGGGAGGGTCACCCCTCCACTTT
TRBJ2-7,-,TRBV20-1,-,CSASGGRGEQYF,TGCAGTGCTAGTGGGGGAAGGGGCGAGCAGTACTTC
TRBJ2-7,-,TRBV6-4,TRBD1,CASTRQGSSYEQYF,TGTGCCAGTACTCGACAGGGGAGCTCCTACGAGCAGTACTTC
TRBJ2-7,-,TRBV5-6,TRBD2,CASSWGLAGDEQYF,TGTGCCAGCAGCTGGGGACTAGCAGGCGACGAGCAGTACTTC
TRBJ2-7,-,TRBV4-1,TRBD2,CASSQVAGGPEQYF,TGCGCCAGCAGCCAAGTCGCGGGAGGGCCCGAGCAGTACTTC
TRBJ2-2,-,TRBV20-1,TRBD2,CSASGLAGRTGELFF,TGCAGTGCTAGTGGACTAGCGGGACGGACCGGGGAGCTGTTTTTT
TRBJ2-6,-,TRBV6-2/TRBV6-3,-,CASSKQANSGANVLTF,TGTGCCAGCAGCAAACAGGCTAACTCTGGGGCCAACGTCCTGACTTTC
TRBJ2-5,-,TRBV9,-,CASSPPGNQETQYF,TGTGCCAGCAGCCCCCCTGGCAACCAAGAGACCCAGTACTTC
TRBJ2-1,-,TRBV6-5,TRBD2,CASTPGGRDYNEQFF,TGTGCCAGCACTCCCGGCGGGAGGGACTACAATGAGCAGTTCTTC
TRBJ2-1,-,TRBV24-1,-,CATSDQINYNEQFF,TGTGCCACCAGTGATCAAATCAACTACAATGAGCAGTTCTTC
TRBJ2-7,-,TRBV7-9,-,CASSSNTGYEQYF,TGTGCCAGCAGCTCAAATACAGGCTACGAGCAGTACTTC
TRBJ2-1,-,TRBV10-3,TRBD2,CAISDPTAGGTSQFF,TGTGCCATCAGTGACCCTACAGCGGGAGGAACATCGCAGTTCTTC
TRBJ1-2,-,TRBV5-4,-,CASSLSGNYGYTF,TGTGCCAGCAGCTTGAGCGGTAACTATGGCTACACCTTC
TRBJ1-1,-,TRBV11-2,-,CASSLYTEAFF,TGTGCCAGCAGCCTCTACACTGAAGCTTTCTTT
TRBJ2-3,-,TRBV5-4,-,CASSSGPNTDTQYF,TGTGCCAGCAGCTCAGGGCCTAACACAGATACGCAGTATTTT
TRBJ2-1,few,TRBV28,-,CASSYARANEQFF,TGTGCCAGCAGTTATGCCCGAGCAAATGAGCAGTTCTTC